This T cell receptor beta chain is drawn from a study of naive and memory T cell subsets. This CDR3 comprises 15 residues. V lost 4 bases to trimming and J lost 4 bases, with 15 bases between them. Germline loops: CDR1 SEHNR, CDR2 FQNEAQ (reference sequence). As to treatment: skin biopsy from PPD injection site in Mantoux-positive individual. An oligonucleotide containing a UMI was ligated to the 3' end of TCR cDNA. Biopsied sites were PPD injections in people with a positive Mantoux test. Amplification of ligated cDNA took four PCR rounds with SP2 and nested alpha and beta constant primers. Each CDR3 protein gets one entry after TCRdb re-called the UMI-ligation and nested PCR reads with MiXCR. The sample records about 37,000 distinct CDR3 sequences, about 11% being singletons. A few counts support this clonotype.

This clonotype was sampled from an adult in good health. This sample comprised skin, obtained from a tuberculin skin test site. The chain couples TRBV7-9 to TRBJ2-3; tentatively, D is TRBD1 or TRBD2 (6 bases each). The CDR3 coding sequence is TGTGCCAGCAGCTCCCAGGGTAGGGGGGCAGATACGCAGTATTTT. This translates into CASSSQGRGADTQYF.